These 30 T cell receptor beta chains originate from one sample sequenced in a study of technical replicates of blood from several donors. This table comes from immunoSEQ multiplex PCR, and its TCRdb copy is limited to in-frame clones, with some not included. The sample holds roughly 100,000 clones; roughly 96% are singletons and the top ten take about 0.36%. What was sequenced was T cells isolated from PBMCs. These receptors all come from a human donor in good health.

This chain joins TRBV28 and TRBJ1-2, with unresolved D. Deletions cut 7 bases from V and 4 bases from J, with 13 bases between. CDR1 MDHEN and CDR2 SYDVKM come from the germline V gene. CDR3 length equals 13 residues. CDR3 region: CASTTSLLYGYTF. The CDR3 DNA is TGTGCCAGCACCACTTCTCTCCTCTATGGCTACACCTTC.

The chain combines TRBV19 with TRBJ2-1, with 7 bases lining up with TRBD1. This CDR3 is built from 15 residues. V lost 1 base to trimming and J lost 2 bases; unmatched junction nucleotides: 2. Germline assignment: CDR1 LNHDA and CDR2 SQIVND (reference sequence). CDR3 in amino acids: CASSIVGGTYNEQFF. The CDR3 nucleotides are TGTGCCAGTAGTATAGTAGGGGGCACCTACAATGAGCAGTTCTTC.

The rearrangement uses TRBV7-9 and TRBJ2-6; no firm D call. This CDR3 spans 15 amino acids. Deletions cut 3 bases from V and 2 bases from J, with 8 bases between. CDR1 is SEHNR, CDR2 FQNEAQ, per germline (reference sequence). The CDR3 coding sequence is TGTGCCAGCAGCTTCGGGTTGGCTGGGGCCAACGTCCTGACTTTC. Translated: CASSFGLAGANVLTF.

This sequence joins TRBV29-1 and TRBJ1-4; TRBD1 matches at 8 bases. V gave up 2 bases and J gave up 11 bases; unmatched junction bases: 1. The CDR3 spans 11 residues. Germline CDR1 reads SQVTM; CDR2 reads ANQGSEA. The CDR3: CSVETGGKLFF. The CDR3, as DNA: TGCAGCGTTGAAACAGGGGGGAAACTGTTTTTT.

The CDR3 protein is CASSIDPFDREIPYEQYF. The CDR3 nucleotides are TGTGCCAGTAGTATAGACCCCTTCGACAGGGAGATCCCCTACGAGCAGTACTTC. The rearrangement links TRBV19 to TRBJ2-7, with 7 bases fitting TRBD1. The V gene end was trimmed by 0 bases and the J gene end by 2 bases; junction bases not matched to a gene: 13. This CDR3 comprises 18 residues. Germline-derived CDR1 and CDR2 are LNHDA and SQIVND (reference sequence).

This clone has only one observation. V gene TRBV29-1 combines with J gene TRBJ2-1, with 8 bases identical to TRBD2. Germline assignment: CDR1 SQVTM and CDR2 ANQGSEA. V was clipped by 4 bases and J by 5 bases; unmatched bases: 10. The CDR3 runs 15 residues. CDR3 protein: CSVVRKLADNNEQFF. DNA of the CDR3: TGCAGCGTTGTGCGGAAACTAGCGGATAACAATGAGCAGTTCTTC.

This clone came up once. V and J are TRBV2 and TRBJ1-5, with TRBD1 as a possible D gene (5 bases). The germline V gene has CDR1 SNHLY and CDR2 FYNNEI. V was clipped by 9 bases and J by 2 bases, with 11 bases between them. There are 13 residues in the CDR3. The DNA of the CDR3 is TGTGCCAGTAAGGGGTTGGGCAATCAGCCCCAGCATTTT. It is translated as CASKGLGNQPQHF.

The chain couples TRBV19 to TRBJ1-5; D may be TRBD1 (6 bases). Germline V gives CDR1 LNHDA, CDR2 SQIVND (reference sequence). V gave up 5 bases and J gave up 4 bases, with 18 bases separating them. The CDR3 spans 16 residues. CDR3 sequence (DNA): TGTGCCAGTAGTCTCGGACAGCCGGACTTAAATCAGCCCCAGCATTTT. It codes for CASSLGQPDLNQPQHF.

This clone was observed once. The rearrangement links TRBV28 to TRBJ2-5, with D maybe TRBD1 (5 bases). The CDR3 runs to 15 residues. Germline V gene sequence: CDR1 MDHEN, CDR2 SYDVKM. V dropped 6 bases and J dropped 3 bases, with 17 bases sitting between them. The CDR3 nucleotides are TGTGCCAGCAGCCCTCCCCCCAGGGAAGAAGAGACCCAGTACTTC. Protein sequence: CASSPPPREEETQYF.

This sequence joins TRBV9 and TRBJ1-1, with 7 bases fitting TRBD1. Germline CDR1 is SGDLS and CDR2 is YYNGEE. CDR3 length: 14 amino acids. The trim removed 4 bases at V and 2 bases at J, leaving 5 bases unmatched. CDR3 amino acids: CASSLGQPNTEAFF. CDR3 DNA: TGTGCCAGCAGCTTGGGACAGCCAAACACTGAAGCTTTCTTT.

The chain links TRBV19 to TRBJ2-1, with 11 bases lining up with TRBD2. The germline V gene encodes CDR1 LNHDA and CDR2 SQIVND (reference sequence). The J segment lost 6 bases and the V segment lost 3 bases, leaving 4 bases of the junction unmatched. The CDR3 loop spans 15 amino acids. The CDR3, as DNA: TGTGCCAGTAGTATCGTACTAGCGGGAGCCAATGAGCAGTTCTTC. Protein product: CASSIVLAGANEQFF.

This sequence joins TRBV21-1 and TRBJ2-5; TRBD1 is the table's D call, not checked against the DNA. TRBV21-1 is designated a pseudogene. The CDR3 has 15 amino acids. DNA of the CDR3: TGTGCCAGCACCTCCACCGGGACAGTACAAGAGACCCAGTACTTC. This codes for CASTSTGTVQETQYF.

The chain joins TRBV27 to TRBJ1-2, with a weak D call TRBD1 (6 bases). Germline V gene data show CDR1 as MNHEY and CDR2 as SMNVEV (reference sequence). The CDR3 runs to 13 residues. Deletions cut 5 bases from V and 5 bases from J, with 12 bases between. CDR3: CASSDRTAYGYTF. Written as DNA, the CDR3 is TGTGCCAGCAGTGACCGGACAGCATATGGCTACACCTTC.

Points on this clone: One junction end disagrees with the germline gene, perhaps due to a read error. The rearrangement joins TRBV18 to TRBJ1-2, with TRBD1 matching over 8 bases. Germline V CDR1 and CDR2: KGHSH, LQKENI. CDR3 length equals 12 residues. This CDR3 reads CASSPQGDGYTF. The CDR3 nucleotides read TGTGCCAGCTCTCCACAGGGGGATGGCTACACCTTC.

The chain recombines TRBV25-1 with TRBJ2-5; possibly TRBD2 for D (6 bases). The CDR3 loop spans 14 amino acids. V lost 9 bases to trimming and J lost 1 base, with 15 bases between them. Looked up from germline, CDR1 is MGHDK and CDR2 is SYGVNS. CDR3 sequence (DNA): TGTGCCAGTACTCCGCCGGGAGCCCAAGAGACCCAGTACTTC. Translating gives CASTPPGAQETQYF.

The chain is built from TRBV7-9 and TRBJ2-3, with TRBD2 matching over 8 bases. Germline CDR1 is SEHNR and CDR2 is FQNEAQ (reference sequence). V was pared by 6 bases and J by 2 bases, with 7 bases of the junction left unmatched. The CDR3 spans 15 residues. CDR3 coding DNA: TGTGCCAGCAGTGTCACTAGCGGATTCACAGATACGCAGTATTTT. Encoded protein: CASSVTSGFTDTQYF.

The chain links TRBV7-6 to TRBJ2-6; D is ambiguous. V lost 1 base, J lost 0 bases, and 7 bases lay in between. Germline loops: CDR1 SGHVS, CDR2 FNYEAQ. The CDR3 is 16 residues long. CDR3 region: CASSLVYGSGANVLTF. CDR3 nucleotide sequence: TGTGCCAGCAGCTTAGTATACGGCTCTGGGGCCAACGTCCTGACTTTC.

The chain has TRBV6-5 and TRBJ1-2, with D perhaps TRBD1 (6 bases). V shed 5 bases and J shed 8 bases, with 12 bases lying between them. CDR1 and CDR2 from the germline V gene are MNHEY and SVGAGI. This CDR3 is 12 amino acids long. CDR3 sequence (DNA): TGTGCCAGCAGTCTGCAGGGGATAGGCTACACCTTC. This translates into CASSLQGIGYTF.

CDR3 protein: CASSSAGVHSYEQYF. In DNA form, the CDR3 reads TGTGCCAGCAGCTCTGCTGGAGTACACTCCTACGAGCAGTACTTC. This rearrangement joins TRBV5-4 to TRBJ2-7; no clear D. The V and J ends lost 3 bases and 0 bases respectively, with 13 bases between them. CDR1 and CDR2 from the germline V gene are SGHNT and YYREEE (reference sequence). The CDR3 spans 15 residues.

V usage is TRBV6-5 and J usage is TRBJ1-1, with D perhaps TRBD1 (5 bases). Germline V gene sequence: CDR1 MNHEY, CDR2 SVGAGI. The V end was cut by 6 bases, the J end by 3 bases, with 11 bases between. The CDR3 has 13 amino acids. The DNA for the CDR3 is TGTGCCAGCAGGGGCGAGACAGACACTGAAGCTTTCTTT. Its protein product is CASRGETDTEAFF.

A few counts support this clone. V and J are TRBV6-5 and TRBJ1-2; tentatively, D is TRBD1 (5 bases). This CDR3 has 16 residues. Germline CDR1 MNHEY, CDR2 SVGAGI. Trimming removed 2 bases at V and 5 bases at J, with 18 bases between. DNA for the CDR3: TGTGCCAGCAGTTACAGGACCCTAAGAACAGGATATGGCTACACCTTC. This sequence encodes CASSYRTLRTGYGYTF.

The count of this clone is one. The chain employs TRBV5-1 and TRBJ2-5; 7 bases align to TRBD1. V was pared by 4 bases and J by 4 bases, with 7 bases of the junction left unmatched. CDR1 and CDR2 (germline): SGHRS, YFSETQ. There are 14 residues in the CDR3. The CDR3 DNA sequence: TGCGCCAGCAGCGGCGGACAGGTAGGAGAGACCCAGTACTTC. It encodes CASSGGQVGETQYF.

The chain combines TRBV19 with TRBJ1-2, with 9 positions matching TRBD1. The CDR3 covers 17 residues. Unmatched junction bases numbered 11, after V lost 4 bases and J lost 2 bases. CDR1 LNHDA and CDR2 SQIVND come from the germline V gene (reference sequence). The CDR3 protein is CASSTSGTGFTNYGYTF. The CDR3 DNA sequence: TGTGCCAGTAGTACCTCTGGGACAGGGTTCACCAACTATGGCTACACCTTC. The full variable domain, with the rest looked up from reference TRBV19 and TRBJ1-2, is DGGITQSPKYLFRKEGQNVTLSCEQNLNHDAMYWYRQDPGQGLRLIYYSQIVNDFQKGDIAEGYSVSREKKESFPLTVTSAQKNPTAFYLCASSTSGTGFTNYGYTFGSGTRLTVV.

A word on this clone: This sample includes further DNA sequences coding for the same CDR3. The V gene is TRBV5-6, the J gene TRBJ2-7, with D maybe TRBD1 (6 bases). Germline V gene sequence: CDR1 SGHDT, CDR2 YYEEEE. Trimming removed 4 bases from V and 0 bases from J, with 14 bases in between. The CDR3 is made up of 15 amino acids. The CDR3, as DNA: TGTGCCAGCAGCGGGACGGACAGAAGCTCCTACGAGCAGTACTTC. This gives the protein CASSGTDRSSYEQYF. The full variable domain, with the rest looked up from reference TRBV5-6 and TRBJ2-7, is DAGVTQSPTHLIKTRGQQVTLRCSPKSGHDTVSWYQQALGQGPQFIFQYYEEEERQRGNFPDRFSGHQFPNYSSELNVNALLLGDSALYLCASSGTDRSSYEQYFGPGTRLTVT.

The gene calls are TRBV28 and TRBJ1-4; D may be TRBD1 (6 bases). Trimming left V 6 bases short and J 5 bases short, with 19 bases between. This CDR3 spans 16 amino acids. The germline CDR1 and CDR2 sequences are MDHEN and SYDVKM. The CDR3 reads CASSRYRVLWNEKLFF. CDR3 DNA sequence: TGTGCCAGCAGCCGATACAGGGTTTTATGGAATGAAAAACTGTTTTTT.

The chain joins TRBV7-6 to TRBJ2-7, with no clear D. Germline CDR1 is SGHVS and CDR2 is FNYEAQ. The CDR3 runs to 13 residues. The V end lost 2 bases, the J end lost 4 bases, and 9 bases lay between the germline ends. The CDR3 coding sequence is TGTGCCAGCAGCTTATCGGTCCGGTACGAGCAGTACTTC. This encodes CASSLSVRYEQYF.

The V and J genes are TRBV19 and TRBJ2-1, with TRBD2 matching 12 bases. Germline loops: CDR1 LNHDA, CDR2 SQIVND (reference sequence). V shed 6 bases, J shed 7 bases, and the junction held 10 bases outside the gene matches. CDR3 size: 16 residues. In DNA form, the CDR3 reads TGTGCCAGTAGATCGAGGACTAGCGGGGCGGGGAATGAGCAGTTCTTC. Residues: CASRSRTSGAGNEQFF.

The chain employs TRBV7-9 and TRBJ1-5; D gene ambiguous. The CDR3 is made up of 14 amino acids. Trimming shortened V by 1 base and J by 4 bases, and 8 bases separated the two germline ends. Germline loops: CDR1 SEHNR, CDR2 FQNEAQ (reference sequence). The CDR3 sequence is CASSLELSNQPQHF. The CDR3 coding sequence is TGTGCCAGCAGCTTAGAACTGAGTAATCAGCCCCAGCATTTT.

The gene calls are TRBV25-1 and TRBJ2-5, with TRBD1 identical over 10 bases. The germline V gene has CDR1 MGHDK and CDR2 SYGVNS. This CDR3 contains 15 residues. V was clipped by 4 bases and J by 5 bases; unmatched bases: 7. This chain's CDR3 is CASSARQGAGETQYF. As DNA, the CDR3 is TGTGCCAGCAGTGCGAGACAGGGGGCGGGGGAGACCCAGTACTTC.

This clone was counted only a few times. The V gene is TRBV19, the J gene TRBJ1-5, with D perhaps TRBD1 (5 bases). The ends were cut back, 6 bases at V and 1 base at J, with 13 bases in the middle. Germline lookup yields CDR1 LNHDA and CDR2 SQIVND (reference sequence). CDR3 length equals 15 residues. The CDR3 DNA sequence: TGTGCCAGTAGAGGGACTTCTATGAGCAATCAGCCCCAGCATTTT. Encoded protein: CASRGTSMSNQPQHF.